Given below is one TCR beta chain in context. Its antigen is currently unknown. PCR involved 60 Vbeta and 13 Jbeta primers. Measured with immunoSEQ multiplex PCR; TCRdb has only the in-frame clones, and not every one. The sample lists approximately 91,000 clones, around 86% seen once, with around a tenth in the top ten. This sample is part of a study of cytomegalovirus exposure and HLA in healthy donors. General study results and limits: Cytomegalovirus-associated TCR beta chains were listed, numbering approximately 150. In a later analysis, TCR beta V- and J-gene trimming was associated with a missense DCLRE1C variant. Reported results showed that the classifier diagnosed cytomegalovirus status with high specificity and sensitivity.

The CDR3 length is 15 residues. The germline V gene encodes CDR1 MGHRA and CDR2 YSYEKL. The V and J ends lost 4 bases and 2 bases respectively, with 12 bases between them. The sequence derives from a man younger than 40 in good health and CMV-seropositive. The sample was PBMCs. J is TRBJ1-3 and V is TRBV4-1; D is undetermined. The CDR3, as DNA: TGCGCCAGCAGCCCCCGACTCCACGCTGGAAACACCATATATTTT. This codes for CASSPRLHAGNTIYF.